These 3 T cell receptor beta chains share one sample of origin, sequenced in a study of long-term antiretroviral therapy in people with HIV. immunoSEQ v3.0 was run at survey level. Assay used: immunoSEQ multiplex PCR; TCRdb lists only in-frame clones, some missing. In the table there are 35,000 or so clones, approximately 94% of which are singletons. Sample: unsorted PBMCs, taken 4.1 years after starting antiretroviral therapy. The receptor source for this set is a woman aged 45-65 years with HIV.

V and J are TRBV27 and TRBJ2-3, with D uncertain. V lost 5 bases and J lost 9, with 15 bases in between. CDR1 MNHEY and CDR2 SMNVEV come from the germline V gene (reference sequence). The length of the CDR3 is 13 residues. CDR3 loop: CASSLPGRRTQYF. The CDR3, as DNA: TGTGCCAGCAGTCTCCCCGGACGTAGAACGCAGTATTTT.

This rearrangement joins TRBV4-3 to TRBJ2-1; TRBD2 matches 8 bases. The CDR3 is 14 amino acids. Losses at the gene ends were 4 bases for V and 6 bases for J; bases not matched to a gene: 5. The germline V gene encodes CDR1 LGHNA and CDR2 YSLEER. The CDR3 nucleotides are TGCGCCAGCAGCCCCCCGGGGGGGGTCAATGAGCAGTTCTTC. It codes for CASSPPGGVNEQFF.

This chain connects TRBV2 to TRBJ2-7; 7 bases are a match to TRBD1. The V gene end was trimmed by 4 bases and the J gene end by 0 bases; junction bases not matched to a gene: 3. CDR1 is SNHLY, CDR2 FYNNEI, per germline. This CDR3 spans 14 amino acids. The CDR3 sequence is CASSAGQDSYEQYF. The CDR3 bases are TGTGCCAGCAGTGCCGGACAGGACTCCTACGAGCAGTACTTC.